This TCR beta chain was observed in a study of blood T cell repertoires in COVID-19. The wider study: Samples of COVID-19 (acute and convalescent) were obtained from the United States, Italy and Spain.

Authors' analysis steps: Amplification of reference gene primers was used by the study to estimate nucleated cell counts. Sequencing used immunoSEQ multiplex PCR; TCRdb keeps in-frame clones, though not all of them. V and J calls plus clone size are reproduced from that table; the DNA served to infer D and trimming. This sample yields 400,000 to 550,000 clones, of which 70% to 90% are seen a single time; roughly 1.8% belongs to the top ten. There are 15 residues in the CDR3. CDR1 and CDR2 (germline): LGHDT, YNNKEL (reference sequence). Unmatched junction bases numbered 3, after V lost 0 bases and J lost 5 bases.

The clonotype originates from a woman in her late teens or twenties with acute COVID-19. The source material was PBMCs or T cells enriched from blood (not recorded which). V and J are TRBV3-1 (or the pseudogene TRBV3-2) and TRBJ2-2; 7 bases align to TRBD2. The CDR3 spells CASSQESGKTGELFF. In DNA form, the CDR3 reads TGTGCCAGCAGCCAAGAGAGCGGGAAAACCGGGGAGCTGTTTTTT.